Listed below are T cell receptor beta chains from one sample, sequenced in a study of long-term antiretroviral therapy in people with HIV. Clones were read by immunoSEQ multiplex PCR, and TCRdb kept only the in-frame ones, dropping some. The sample records under 45,000 clones, approximately 95% being singletons. The input for sequencing was unsorted PBMCs, taken around 5.4 years after starting antiretroviral therapy. These receptors were obtained from a woman aged 50 to 60 with HIV. CDR3s include the opening cysteine and the closing phenylalanine or tryptophan. The D gene is left open where the match is weak.

J | D | V | DNA | CDR3
TRBJ1-5 | TRBD1 | TRBV19 | TGTGCCAGTAGTATACGGACAGGGGGCAAAGATCAGCCCCAGCATTTT | CASSIRTGGKDQPQHF
TRBJ2-1 | . | TRBV19 | TGTGCCAGTAGTTTGGTACAGGGTGGGGAGCAGTTCTTC | CASSLVQGGEQFF
TRBJ1-1 | TRBD1 | TRBV7-9 | TGTGCCAGCAGCCGACAGGGGGGGAACACTGAAGCTTTCTTT | CASSRQGGNTEAFF
TRBJ2-7 | . | TRBV6-6 | TGTGCCAGCAGTTTCGAGGGGGGGGCCACCGGGGAGCAGTACTTC | CASSFEGGATGEQYF
TRBJ2-2 | TRBD2 | TRBV9 | TGTGCCAGCAGCAGCGGGACTCCCACCGGGGAGCTGTTTTTT | CASSSGTPTGELFF
TRBJ1-3 | . | TRBV7-2 | TGTGCCAGCAGCTTAGGGATCTCCTCTGGAAACACCATATATTTT | CASSLGISSGNTIYF
TRBJ2-1 | . | TRBV4-2 | TGTGCCAGCAGCCAAGTTAGGCTAACTGATGAGCAGTTCTTC | CASSQVRLTDEQFF
TRBJ2-5 | TRBD2 | TRBV11-1 | TGTGCCAGCAGCCCCTGGACTAGTCATCCAGAGACCCAGTACTTC | CASSPWTSHPETQYF
TRBJ1-1 | . | TRBV7-2 | TGTGCCAGCAGCTTACTACTCAGCTACACTGAAGCTTTCTTT | CASSLLLSYTEAFF
TRBJ2-5 | . | TRBV5-4 | TGTGCCAGCAGCCAACGACAGGCCCAAGAGACCCAGTACTTC | CASSQRQAQETQYF